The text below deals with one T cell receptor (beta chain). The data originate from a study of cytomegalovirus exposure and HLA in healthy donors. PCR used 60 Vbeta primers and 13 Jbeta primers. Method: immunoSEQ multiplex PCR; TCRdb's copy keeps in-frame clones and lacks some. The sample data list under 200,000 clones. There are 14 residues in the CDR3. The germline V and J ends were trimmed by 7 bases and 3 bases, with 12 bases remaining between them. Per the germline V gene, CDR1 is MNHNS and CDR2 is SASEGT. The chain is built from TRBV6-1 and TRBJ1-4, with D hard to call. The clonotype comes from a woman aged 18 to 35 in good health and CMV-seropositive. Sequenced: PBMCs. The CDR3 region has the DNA TGTGCCAGCACGAGGCGGATAGCTAATGAAAAACTGTTTTTT. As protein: CASTRRIANEKLFF.